This TCR beta chain emerged from a study of T cell changes during pregnancy in multiple sclerosis. Sequencing was performed with immunoSEQ multiplex PCR; in TCRdb, only in-frame clones are kept and a portion is missing. The sample records tens of thousands of clones, about 86% being singletons. Comments on this clone: At one boundary the junction diverges from the germline segment, which might be a read error.

Source: CD4+ T cells from peripheral blood mononuclear cells, taken in the first trimester of pregnancy. The clonotype originates from a female donor in good health, enrolled as a control in a pregnancy study.

DNA for the CDR3: TGTGCCAGCAGTTTAGCGGGCGGACAGGGGGCCACAGATACGCAGTATTTT. This codes for CASSLAGGQGATDTQYF. The rearrangement joins TRBV7-6 to TRBJ2-3; 11 positions agree with TRBD1. CDR1 is SGHVS, CDR2 FNYEAQ, per germline. The CDR3 sequence is 17 residues long.